The 20 T cell receptor beta chains below all came from one sample that was sequenced in a study of beta chain features in type 1 diabetes. The investigators reverse transcribed all of the isolated RNA, so they sequenced expressed TCRB transcripts. Clones were read by immunoSEQ multiplex PCR, and TCRdb kept only the in-frame ones, dropping some. This repertoire shows about 220,000 clones, 11% found once; its top ten account for 1% to 1.5%. The specimen was central memory CD4+ T cells from blood. These TCRs come from a man between 18 and 35 years old in good health.

The CDR3 spells CSVPVGDSTDTQYF. CDR3 bases: TGCAGCGTCCCTGTAGGGGATAGCACAGATACGCAGTATTTT. The V gene is TRBV29-1, the J gene TRBJ2-3, with D perhaps matching TRBD1 (5 bases). This CDR3 is built from 14 residues. Germline lookup yields CDR1 SQVTM and CDR2 ANQGSEA. V gave up 6 bases and J gave up 0 bases, with 13 bases separating them.

Regarding this clone: A far larger clone is just one base off, so this is likely a read error. Other nucleotide sequences from this sample produce the same CDR3. The chain couples TRBV5-6 to TRBJ2-6; D call uncertain. V was clipped by 3 bases and J by 2 bases, with 12 bases between them. CDR1 and CDR2 (germline): SGHDT, YYEEEE. This CDR3 region has 16 residues. This CDR3 reads CASSSFDEAGANVLTF. DNA for the CDR3: TGTGCCAGCAGCTCCTTCGACGAGGCTGGGGCCAACGTCCTGACTTTC. The complete variable domain, with remaining parts taken from reference TRBV5-6 and TRBJ2-6, reads DAGVTQSPTHLIKTRGQQVTLRCSPKSGHDTVSWYQQALGQGPQFIFQYYEEEERQRGNFPDRFSGHQFPNYSSELNVNALLLGDSALYLCASSSFDEAGANVLTFGAGSRLTVL.

There are a few counts of this clone. The gene calls are TRBV6-6 and TRBJ2-2, with 7 bases lining up with TRBD1. Germline lookup yields CDR1 MNHNY and CDR2 SVGAGI (reference sequence). Losses at the gene ends were 6 bases for V and 7 bases for J; bases not matched to a gene: 8. CDR3 size: 14 residues. This CDR3 is CASRLDRTVGELFF. The DNA for the CDR3 is TGTGCCAGCAGGCTGGACAGGACGGTCGGGGAGCTGTTTTTT.

Only a few counts were recorded for this clone. The chain couples TRBV7-9 to TRBJ1-2; D remains ambiguous. Trimming removed 6 bases at V and 1 base at J, with 6 bases between. Germline V gene sequence: CDR1 SEHNR, CDR2 FQNEAQ (reference sequence). CDR3 length: 12 amino acids. CDR3 loop: CASRGRNYGYTF. CDR3 coding DNA: TGTGCCAGCAGAGGTCGTAACTATGGCTACACCTTC.

V gene TRBV6-1 combines with J gene TRBJ2-7; D is possibly TRBD1 (6 bases). This CDR3 comprises 16 residues. Deletions cut 0 bases from V and 3 bases from J, with 15 bases between. The V gene's germline CDR1 is MNHNS and CDR2 SASEGT. The CDR3 is CASSEALAGDYYEQYF. CDR3 in DNA: TGTGCCAGCAGTGAAGCTCTGGCAGGGGATTACTACGAGCAGTACTTC.

The chain joins TRBV21-1 to TRBJ2-7. TRBV21-1 is given as a pseudogene. The CDR3 sequence is 15 residues long. The CDR3 bases are TGTGCCAGCAGCCGAAAGCCCAGGGCGGGTAACGAGCAGTACTTC. The encoded protein is CASSRKPRAGNEQYF.

Many counts were recorded for this clone. The V gene is TRBV5-1, the J gene TRBJ2-3; 14 bases align to TRBD2. Germline lookup yields CDR1 SGHRS and CDR2 YFSETQ. This CDR3 has 16 residues. Trimming took 4 bases from V and 3 from J; bases not matched to a gene: 4. The CDR3 DNA reads as TGCGCCAGCAGCAAGGGACTAGCGGGAGCAACAGATACGCAGTATTTT. Its translation: CASSKGLAGATDTQYF.

The genes are TRBV9 and TRBJ2-2; D might be TRBD1 (6 bases). Germline V gene lookup returns CDR1 SGDLS and CDR2 YYNGEE. CDR3 length: 15 amino acids. V shed 3 bases and J shed 1 base, with 10 bases lying between them. The CDR3 loop is CASSAVGGNTGELFF. The CDR3 region has the DNA TGTGCCAGCAGCGCAGTAGGGGGGAACACCGGGGAGCTGTTTTTT.

This clone showed up many times. The V call is TRBV15, the J call TRBJ2-6; D call uncertain. V was clipped by 4 bases and J by 12 bases, with 10 bases between them. Germline values: CDR1 LNHNV, CDR2 YYDKDF (reference sequence). The CDR3 has 12 amino acids. The CDR3 DNA is TGTGCCACCAGCACCCGAAGTACCGTCCTGACTTTC. Protein: CATSTRSTVLTF.

As for this clone: This may come from a read error, since a much larger clone is one base off. Other DNA sequences within the sample encode an identical CDR3. The chain couples TRBV14 to TRBJ2-7; tentative D call: TRBD1 (5 bases). Trimming shortened V by 0 bases and J by 0 bases, and 15 bases separated the two germline ends. Germline V gives CDR1 SGHDN, CDR2 FVKESK. The CDR3 is 17 amino acids. The CDR3: CASSQDLPGAGSYEQYF. DNA of the CDR3: TGTGCCAGCAGCCAAGATCTTCCTGGGGCAGGCTCCTACGAGCAGTACTTC. Full variable domain (remainder filled in from reference TRBV14 and TRBJ2-7): EAGVTQFPSHSVIEKGQTVTLRCDPISGHDNLYWYRRVMGKEIKFLLHFVKESKQDESGMPNNRFLAERTGGTYSTLKVQPAELEDSGVYFCASSQDLPGAGSYEQYFGPGTRLTVT.

This clone was picked up many times. V gene TRBV29-1 combines with J gene TRBJ2-1, with 8 bases lining up with TRBD1. This CDR3 has 12 amino acids. The germline CDR1 and CDR2 sequences are SQVTM and ANQGSEA. V shed 6 bases, J shed 12 bases, and the junction held 10 bases outside the gene matches. DNA of the CDR3: TGCAGCGTGGGGACAGGCGGGGATCGGCAGTTCTTC. Protein: CSVGTGGDRQFF.

This clone was recorded a few times. The CDR3 loop is CASSLGRDYGEQFF. The CDR3 nucleotides read TGTGCCAGCAGCTTAGGGCGGGACTACGGTGAGCAGTTCTTC. This chain uses TRBV11-2 with TRBJ2-1; TRBD2 agrees at 7 bases. From germline, CDR1 is SGHAT and CDR2 FQNNGV. The CDR3 consists of 14 residues. V lost 1 base, J lost 9 bases, and 6 bases stayed unmatched.

This clone was seen ten or more times. The rearrangement links TRBV7-2 to TRBJ2-1, with D uncertain. CDR1 is SGHTA and CDR2 is FQGNSA in the germline V gene. V was shortened by 3 bases and J by 6 bases, with 9 bases between the two germline ends. The CDR3 consists of 13 residues. For the CDR3, the DNA is TGTGCCAGCAGCTTGGGTAGTCGCAATGAGCAGTTCTTC. The encoded protein is CASSLGSRNEQFF. Using reference TRBV7-2 and TRBJ2-1 for the parts outside the CDR3, the full variable domain is GAGVSQSPSNKVTEKGKDVELRCDPISGHTALYWYRQSLGQGLEFLIYFQGNSAPDKSGLPSDRFSAERTGGSVSTLTIQRTQQEDSAVYLCASSLGSRNEQFFGPGTRLTVL.

This clone was seen only a few times. The rearrangement uses TRBV6-6 and TRBJ2-6; D call uncertain. V lost 8 bases and J lost 4, with 9 bases in between. This CDR3 region has 13 residues. CDR1 and CDR2 (germline): MNHNY, SVGAGI (reference sequence). CDR3 nucleotides: TGTGCCAGCGTAGATTCCGGGGCCAACGTCCTGACTTTC. It codes for CASVDSGANVLTF.

The rearrangement joins TRBV6-6 to TRBJ2-4, with TRBD1 matching 7 bases. The CDR3 totals 15 residues. Germline CDR1 reads MNHNY; CDR2 reads SVGAGI (reference sequence). J gave up 1 base and V 6 bases, and 6 bases lay outside the gene matches. The CDR3 DNA follows: TGTGCCAGCAGGCCGACAGGGTGGGCCAAAAACATTCAGTACTTC. Translating gives CASRPTGWAKNIQYF.

Ten or more counts support this clone. The V gene is TRBV29-1, the J gene TRBJ1-1, with D possibly TRBD1 on 6 matching bases. Germline CDR1 SQVTM, CDR2 ANQGSEA. With 3 bases removed from V and 5 bases from J, the gap between germline ends came to 13 bases. The CDR3 has 13 residues. CDR3 region: CSVEGTGRTEAFF. CDR3 nucleotide sequence: TGCAGCGTTGAGGGAACAGGGCGAACTGAAGCTTTCTTT.

Only a few counts were recorded for this clone. V and J are TRBV18 and TRBJ1-1; possible D gene TRBD1, 5 bases. Germline lookup yields CDR1 KGHSH and CDR2 LQKENI. The CDR3 contains 13 residues. V lost 3 bases, J lost 6 bases, and 11 bases lay in between. The CDR3 is CASSPGTISEAFF. The CDR3 DNA follows: TGTGCCAGCTCACCGGGGACTATTTCTGAAGCTTTCTTT.

The J gene is TRBJ2-2, the V gene TRBV30; 9 bases are a match to TRBD2. Germline-derived CDR1 and CDR2 are GTSNPN and SVGIG (reference sequence). The CDR3 length is 15 residues. Trimming removed 0 bases from V and 8 bases from J; junction bases left unmatched: 7. The CDR3: CAWSVRLAGAGELFF. CDR3 nucleotide sequence: TGTGCCTGGAGTGTACGGTTAGCGGGAGCTGGGGAGCTGTTTTTT.

The CDR3 reads CASSQAGNYGYTF. In nucleotides, the CDR3 is TGTGCCAGCAGCCAAGCTGGTAACTATGGCTACACCTTC. The chain is built from TRBV14 and TRBJ1-2, with D unresolved. V was pared by 1 base and J by 1 base, with 4 bases between. The germline V gene encodes CDR1 SGHDN and CDR2 FVKESK. The CDR3 totals 13 residues. Combining the CDR3 with reference TRBV14 and TRBJ1-2 gives the whole variable domain EAGVTQFPSHSVIEKGQTVTLRCDPISGHDNLYWYRRVMGKEIKFLLHFVKESKQDESGMPNNRFLAERTGGTYSTLKVQPAELEDSGVYFCASSQAGNYGYTFGSGTRLTVV.

This clone was counted at least ten times. The chain uses TRBV30 and TRBJ1-1; possible D gene TRBD1, 5 bases. V lost 5 bases and J lost 1, with 8 bases in between. Germline V gene data show CDR1 as GTSNPN and CDR2 as SVGIG (reference sequence). This CDR3 contains 12 residues. The CDR3, as DNA: TGTGCCTGGGGGGACGGGAACACTGAAGCTTTCTTT. It is translated as CAWGDGNTEAFF. Combining the CDR3 with reference TRBV30 and TRBJ1-1 gives the whole variable domain SQTIHQWPATLVQPVGSPLSLECTVEGTSNPNLYWYRQAAGRGLQLLFYSVGIGQISSEVPQNLSASRPQDRQFILSSKKLLLSDSGFYLCAWGDGNTEAFFGQGTRLTVV.